The 9 T cell receptor beta chains below were found in one sample sequenced in a study of patients and donors after allogeneic stem cell transplantation. TCRdb processed the RT-PCR reads anew with MiXCR; each CDR3 protein has one entry. This sample carries hundreds of thousands of distinct CDR3 sequences, around 16% of them seen once, and the ten largest clones take around 6.8%. Specimen: blood, either unsorted or a sorted T cell fraction (not recorded which). The receptor source for this set is a human donor who was either an allogeneic HSCT recipient or a stem cell or donor lymphocyte infusion donor (not recorded which). It is not recorded whose cells these are; they may come from a transplant donor.

In its sample, this clonotype was seen a few times. The chain has TRBV20-1 and TRBJ1-4; perhaps TRBD1 as D (6 bases). This CDR3 contains 15 residues. Germline CDR1 reads DFQATT; CDR2 reads SNEGSKA (reference sequence). Between the trimmed V and J ends, which lost 6 bases and 2 bases, there was a span of 16 bases. The CDR3, as DNA: TGCAGTGCCACAATAGTGGGGGGCACTAATGAAAAACTGTTTTTT. Residues: CSATIVGGTNEKLFF.

The V gene is TRBV12-3 or TRBV12-4, the J gene TRBJ1-3; D not resolved. Between the trimmed V and J ends, which lost 1 base and 0 bases, there was a span of 7 bases. This CDR3 region has 15 residues. CDR3 region: CASSLGGISGNTIYF. Written as DNA, the CDR3 is TGTGCCAGCAGTTTAGGAGGGATCTCTGGAAACACCATATATTTT.

J is TRBJ2-3 and V is TRBV13; D is undetermined. Looked up from germline, CDR1 is PRHDT and CDR2 is FYEKMQ (reference sequence). V lost 5 bases, J lost 4 bases, and 13 bases lay in between. The CDR3 consists of 14 residues. CDR3 amino acids: CASSLGPLPDTQYF. The CDR3, as DNA: TGTGCCAGCAGCCTTGGCCCTCTCCCAGATACGCAGTATTTT.

The chain is built from TRBV11-2 and TRBJ2-3, with TRBD2 matching 10 bases. Germline trimming cut 1 base from V and 7 bases from J; bases unmatched to any gene: 8. The CDR3 runs to 16 residues. Germline CDR1 SGHAT, CDR2 FQNNGV. The CDR3, as DNA: TGTGCCAGCAGCTTAGTATCTAGCGGGGGAGGAAATACGCAGTATTTT. It is translated as CASSLVSSGGGNTQYF.

The chain links TRBV9 to TRBJ2-3, with 10 bases aligning to TRBD2. Germline V gene lookup returns CDR1 SGDLS and CDR2 YYNGEE. The CDR3 runs to 16 residues. The V and J ends lost 0 bases and 6 bases, in that order; junction bases with no gene match: 7. The CDR3 protein is CASSVGRAGGPDTQYF. The CDR3 bases are TGTGCCAGCAGCGTAGGTCGAGCGGGGGGGCCGGATACGCAGTATTTT.

This chain connects TRBV20-1 to TRBJ1-6; 8 positions match TRBD1. Germline CDR1 is DFQATT and CDR2 is SNEGSKA (reference sequence). The CDR3 contains 14 residues. The V gene end was trimmed by 4 bases and the J gene end by 6 bases; junction bases not matched to a gene: 5. CDR3 loop: CSATGGLGNSPLHF. DNA for the CDR3: TGCAGTGCTACAGGGGGCCTCGGTAATTCACCCCTCCACTTT.

The chain combines TRBV12-3 or TRBV12-4 with TRBJ1-5, with D unresolved. Trimming took off 6 bases at V and 0 bases at J, with 15 bases between the two ends. CDR3 size: 16 residues. CDR3 coding DNA: TGTGCCAGCAGGAGTGGCGAGTCCGTTAGCAATCAGCCCCAGCATTTT. Amino acids: CASRSGESVSNQPQHF.

This clonotype was found many times. This chain uses TRBV15 with TRBJ2-2, with D perhaps TRBD1 or TRBD2 (6 bases each). Germline CDR1 reads LNHNV; CDR2 reads YYDKDF (reference sequence). The ends were cut back, 0 bases at V and 2 bases at J, with 16 bases in the middle. There are 18 residues in the CDR3. The CDR3 region has the DNA TGTGCCACCAGCAGAGACGTTACGGGGGCTCGAAACACCGGGGAGCTGTTTTTT. This translates into CATSRDVTGARNTGELFF. The whole variable domain, remainder taken from reference TRBV15 and TRBJ2-2, is DAMVIQNPRYQVTQFGKPVTLSCSQTLNHNVMYWYQQKSSQAPKLLFHYYDKDFNNEADTPDNFQSRRPNTSFCFLDIRSPGLGDTAMYLCATSRDVTGARNTGELFFGEGSRLTVL.

DNA for the CDR3: TGTGCCAGCAGCCATCAAACCAGGGCCCTTGCTTCTAACTATGGCTACACCTTC. It translates to CASSHQTRALASNYGYTF. This chain links TRBV4-2 with TRBJ1-2; D perhaps matches TRBD1 (5 bases). This CDR3 has 18 amino acids. Germline V gives CDR1 LGHNA, CDR2 YNFKEQ. V was trimmed by 3 bases and J by 0 bases, leaving 20 bases between them.